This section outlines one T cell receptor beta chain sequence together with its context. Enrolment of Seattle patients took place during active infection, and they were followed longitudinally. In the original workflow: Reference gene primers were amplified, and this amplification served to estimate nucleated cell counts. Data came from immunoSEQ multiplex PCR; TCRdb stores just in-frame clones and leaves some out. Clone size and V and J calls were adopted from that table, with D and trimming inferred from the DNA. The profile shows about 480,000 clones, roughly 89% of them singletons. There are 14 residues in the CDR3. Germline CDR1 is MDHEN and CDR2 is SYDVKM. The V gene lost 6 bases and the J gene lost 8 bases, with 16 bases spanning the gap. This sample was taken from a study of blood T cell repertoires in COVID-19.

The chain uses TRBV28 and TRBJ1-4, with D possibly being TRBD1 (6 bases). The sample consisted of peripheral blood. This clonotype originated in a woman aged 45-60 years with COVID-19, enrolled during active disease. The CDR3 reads CASSTQGGREKLFF. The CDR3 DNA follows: TGTGCCAGCAGCACACAGGGTGGAAGGGAAAAACTGTTTTTT.